This T cell receptor (beta chain) was found in a study of blood T cells in healthy people across ages. This CDR3 is built from 16 residues. Trimming stripped 1 base from V and 7 bases from J, with 17 bases between. Germline lookup yields CDR1 LGHDT and CDR2 YNNKEL (reference sequence). Through a sample-barcoded 5' primer and a J-beta primer mix, a second PCR was run for roughly 7 to 11 cycles. All cDNA molecules were each tagged by a template-switch adaptor with 12 random nucleotides. Paired-end reads containing CDR3 totaled no fewer than 2.5 million for each sample. TCRdb fed the 5' RACE reads into MiXCR, producing one record per CDR3 protein. The top ten clones hold about 13% of a sample with about 650,000 distinct CDR3 sequences, roughly half of them seen once. Whole-study results and caveats: Researchers judged that diversity estimates from one million T cells fell short of true values. Possibly confounding the expanded clonotype changes was the fact that donor CMV status was unknown.

This clonotype was observed a few times. Antigen specificity is unknown. A much larger clone lies one base from this, so it may be a read error. The chain joins TRBV3-1 to TRBJ2-1; the D is unclear. The sample was blood. This sequence was found in an elderly woman in good health. This chain's CDR3 is CASSQGDRVTPNEQFF. The CDR3 region has the DNA TGTGCCAGCAGCCAAGGTGACCGGGTTACTCCAAATGAGCAGTTCTTC.